These T cell receptor beta chains were read from a single sample in a study of shared clonotypes between healthy human individuals. Profiling relied on immunoSEQ multiplex PCR, and the TCRdb table lists in-frame clones only, not all of them. The sample yields about 2.4 million clones, roughly 93% seen once. Sequences were obtained from naive CD4+ T cells from PBMCs. Receptors were obtained from a man aged 18 to 29 in good health. Some clones in this sample may be carry-over from other donors' samples. Each CDR3 is given with its conserved first and last residue. Size tells how often a clone was seen (once, few, many) or the class of an expanded clone, and some rows leave it out.

once | TRBV4-1 | CASSHGRQASTNEKLFF
- | TRBV7-6 | CASSLSQGPGNTIYF
once | TRBV5-8 | CASSLLRNTEAFF
- | TRBV7-6 | CASSLRPGDFIDEQFF
- | TRBV19 | CASRPPALNEQFF
few | TRBV30 | CAWSVRVSTEAFF
- | TRBV28 | CASSRDTGNTIYF
- | TRBV28 | CASSFSRTLKVQPQHF
- | TRBV4-3 | CASSQDTSGRARTQYF
- | TRBV28 | CASLDSSGNTIYF
- | TRBV2 | CASSDGRQGGEKLFF
- | TRBV7-8 | CASSSGQGTEAFF
- | TRBV7-2 | CASSLGPQGLHEQYF
- | TRBV5-4 | CASSLYSPRTGGADTQYF
- | TRBV7-6 | CASSYTGHLGGGTEAFF
- | TRBV15 | CATSRVGTYNEEQYF
- | TRBV6-1 | CASSFRGANEKLFF
- | TRBV25-1 | CASSARGRLRETQYF
- | TRBV5-4 | CASSLAGTSGRSGANVLTF
- | TRBV7-8 | CASSFITGEQYF
- | TRBV28 | CASSFSSGIYVGTLEQYF
- | TRBV9 | CASATSGTTDTQYF
- | TRBV28 | CASSLGGREDQPQHF
- | TRBV28 | CASSFPVVPPAAQHF